These 25 T cell receptor beta chains share one sample of origin, sequenced in a study of T cell responses to AZD1222 COVID-19 vaccine. Assay: immunoSEQ multiplex PCR; the TCRdb copy retains only in-frame clones and omits some. The sample carries some 150,000 clones, more than 90% recorded once. The sequencing used peripheral blood, collected 28 days after the second AZD1222 dose. These receptors were collected from an adult who received the AZD1222 COVID-19 vaccine.

The rearrangement joins TRBV2 to TRBJ1-5, with 7 nucleotides matching TRBD1. Losses at the gene ends were 6 bases for V and 4 bases for J; bases not matched to a gene: 3. CDR3 size: 13 residues. Per germline, CDR1 SNHLY and CDR2 FYNNEI. The CDR3 sequence is CASSRDSNQPQHF. Written as DNA, the CDR3 is TGTGCCAGCAGCCGGGACAGTAATCAGCCCCAGCATTTT.

In nucleotides, the CDR3 is TGTGCCAGCAGCTTAGCGCACAATCAGCCCCAGCATTTT. Protein: CASSLAHNQPQHF. This chain links TRBV7-8 with TRBJ1-5; D gene ambiguous. V dropped 0 bases and J dropped 3 bases, with 3 bases sitting between them. Germline V lookup: CDR1 SGHVS, CDR2 FQNEAQ. The length of the CDR3 is 13 residues.

The chain carries TRBV9 and TRBJ2-2; 13 positions match TRBD2. The CDR3 spans 17 residues. V shed 4 bases, J shed 5 bases, and the junction held 8 bases outside the gene matches. Germline CDR1 is SGDLS and CDR2 is YYNGEE. In DNA form, the CDR3 reads TGTGCCAGCAGCACTCGGACTAGCGGGAGCGGGACCGGGGAGCTGTTTTTT. Translation gives CASSTRTSGSGTGELFF.

This chain connects TRBV7-8 to TRBJ2-1, with 9 positions matching TRBD2. The CDR3 extends over 16 amino acids. With V trimmed by 0 bases and J by 3 bases, 3 bases remained unmatched. Germline V gives CDR1 SGHVS, CDR2 FQNEAQ. The CDR3 loop reads CASSLARLADYNEQFF. The CDR3 DNA reads as TGTGCCAGCAGCTTAGCTAGACTAGCGGACTACAATGAGCAGTTCTTC.

V and J are TRBV5-4 and TRBJ1-5; D is unclear. V was pared by 0 bases and J by 2 bases, with 9 bases between. Germline V gene sequence: CDR1 SGHNT, CDR2 YYREEE (reference sequence). The CDR3 runs 15 residues. CDR3 in DNA: TGTGCCAGCAGCTTGGAGGTGTTGGGCAATCAGCCCCAGCATTTT. It is translated as CASSLEVLGNQPQHF. The whole variable domain, remainder taken from reference TRBV5-4 and TRBJ1-5, is ETGVTQSPTHLIKTRGQQVTLRCSSQSGHNTVSWYQQALGQGPQFIFQYYREEENGRGNFPPRFSGLQFPNYSSELNVNALELDDSALYLCASSLEVLGNQPQHFGDGTRLSIL.

CDR3 nucleotide sequence: TGTGCCAGCTCACCATCGGACAGGGAAGGGACCCAGTACTTC. It yields the protein CASSPSDREGTQYF. The chain is built from TRBV18 and TRBJ2-5; 8 bases align to TRBD1. Germline CDR1 and CDR2: KGHSH and LQKENI. V lost 2 bases to trimming and J lost 7 bases; unmatched junction nucleotides: 6. The CDR3 is 14 amino acids.

The CDR3 DNA sequence: TGTGCCAGCAGCCCTCTCCCCCCCACTGAAGCTTTCTTT. Encoded protein: CASSPLPPTEAFF. The rearrangement links TRBV11-2 to TRBJ1-1; no firm D call. CDR1 and CDR2 from the germline V gene are SGHAT and FQNNGV. The CDR3 consists of 13 residues. The V end lost 5 bases, the J end lost 4 bases, and 11 bases lay between the germline ends.

In this sample, this clone turned up once. The sample has other DNA sequences that encode this CDR3 too. The chain couples TRBV2 to TRBJ1-1; D is unresolved. Per germline, CDR1 SNHLY and CDR2 FYNNEI. There are 11 residues in the CDR3. Trimming cost V 4 bases and J 3 bases, with 3 bases left between them. The CDR3 DNA sequence: TGTGCCAGCAGTGGGGACACTGAAGCTTTCTTT. The encoded protein is CASSGDTEAFF.

The chain links TRBV5-4 to TRBJ2-7, with D perhaps TRBD1 or TRBD2 (5 bases each). The CDR3 length is 13 residues. The V gene's germline CDR1 is SGHNT and CDR2 YYREEE (reference sequence). V lost 2 bases and J lost 3, with 9 bases in between. CDR3 sequence reads: CASSLGTDYEQYF. The CDR3 DNA reads TGTGCCAGCAGCTTAGGGACCGACTACGAGCAGTACTTC.

The chain uses TRBV5-1 and TRBJ2-7; D might be TRBD1 (6 bases). Germline-derived CDR1 and CDR2 are SGHRS and YFSETQ. This CDR3 contains 14 residues. Trimming took off 5 bases at V and 3 bases at J, with 15 bases between the two ends. DNA of the CDR3: TGCGCCAGCAGTCGTGGGGAGACAGGCTACGAGCAGTACTTC. As protein: CASSRGETGYEQYF.

The gene calls are TRBV18 and TRBJ1-3, with D possibly being TRBD1 (6 bases). CDR3 length: 17 amino acids. Per the germline V gene, CDR1 is KGHSH and CDR2 is LQKENI. Between the trimmed V and J ends, which lost 3 bases and 0 bases, there was a span of 15 bases. The CDR3 here is CASSPRDRTISGNTIYF. In DNA form, the CDR3 reads TGTGCCAGCTCACCCCGAGACAGGACAATCTCTGGAAACACCATATATTTT.

This chain uses TRBV9 with TRBJ1-3; D unclear. Trimming removed 0 bases from V and 0 bases from J, with 7 bases in between. The CDR3 is made up of 15 amino acids. The V gene's germline CDR1 is SGDLS and CDR2 YYNGEE. CDR3 in amino acids: CASSVGGSSGNTIYF. As DNA, the CDR3 is TGTGCCAGCAGCGTAGGGGGAAGCTCTGGAAACACCATATATTTT. Full variable domain (outside the CDR3, taken from reference TRBV9 and TRBJ1-3): DSGVTQTPKHLITATGQRVTLRCSPRSGDLSVYWYQQSLDQGLQFLIQYYNGEERAKGNILERFSAQQFPDLHSELNLSSLELGDSALYFCASSVGGSSGNTIYFGEGSWLTVV.

The chain has TRBV7-8 and TRBJ1-3, with 12 nucleotides matching TRBD1. Trimming removed 6 bases from V and 0 bases from J; junction bases left unmatched: 12. Looked up from germline, CDR1 is SGHVS and CDR2 is FQNEAQ. This CDR3 is built from 19 residues. CDR3 sequence reads: CASRLSGDRGPNSGNTIYF. The CDR3 DNA is TGTGCCAGCAGATTAAGCGGGGACAGGGGGCCAAACTCTGGAAACACCATATATTTT.

The CDR3 DNA reads as TGTGCCACCAGTGATCCAGGGACTAGCGACACAGATACGCAGTATTTT. The encoded protein is CATSDPGTSDTDTQYF. The chain links TRBV24-1 to TRBJ2-3; the match to TRBD2 covers 10 bases. The CDR3 has 16 residues. Per the germline V gene, CDR1 is KGHDR and CDR2 is SFDVKD. V was pared by 3 bases and J by 2 bases, with 4 bases of the junction left unmatched.

The chain recombines TRBV11-1 with TRBJ2-5; D possibly corresponds to TRBD1 (6 bases). Germline CDR1 SGHAT, CDR2 FQDESV (reference sequence). Trimming took off 4 bases at V and 4 bases at J, with 13 bases between the two ends. This CDR3 has 14 amino acids. DNA of the CDR3: TGTGCCAGCAGCTCCCGGGACAATGGAGAGACCCAGTACTTC. Translated: CASSSRDNGETQYF.

The chain joins TRBV7-9 to TRBJ1-5; no firm D call. Trimming pared 4 bases from V and 2 bases from J, leaving 9 bases between. Looked up from germline, CDR1 is SEHNR and CDR2 is FQNEAQ (reference sequence). The CDR3 totals 14 residues. The CDR3 bases are TGTGCCAGCAGCTCATCACGTGGCAATCAGCCCCAGCATTTT. This translates into CASSSSRGNQPQHF.

V is TRBV6-5 and J is TRBJ1-5, with TRBD1 identical over 9 bases. J was trimmed by 6 bases and V by 6 bases; bases with no gene match: 9. CDR3 length: 15 amino acids. From germline, CDR1 is MNHEY and CDR2 SVGAGI. The CDR3 nucleotides are TGTGCCAGCAGCCCCGGGACAGGGACGTCTCAGCCCCAGCATTTT. Encoded protein: CASSPGTGTSQPQHF.

The chain has TRBV5-1 and TRBJ1-3; tentative D call: TRBD1 (5 bases). Germline CDR1 reads SGHRS; CDR2 reads YFSETQ. V gave up 0 bases and J gave up 0 bases, with 16 bases separating them. The CDR3 consists of 18 residues. CDR3 residues: CASSLAGGGASSGNTIYF. The DNA of the CDR3 is TGCGCCAGCAGCTTGGCCGGCGGAGGGGCTAGCTCTGGAAACACCATATATTTT.

The chain carries TRBV6-5 and TRBJ2-1; 9 bases map to TRBD2. V was pared by 6 bases and J by 5 bases, with 5 bases of the junction left unmatched. Germline assignment: CDR1 MNHEY and CDR2 SVGAGI. The CDR3 sequence is 14 residues long. For the CDR3, the DNA is TGTGCCAGCAGCAACCTAGCGGGAAACAATGAGCAGTTCTTC. Its protein is CASSNLAGNNEQFF.

The chain is built from TRBV9 and TRBJ1-1; 7 bases map to TRBD1. The germline CDR1 and CDR2 sequences are SGDLS and YYNGEE. V shed 3 bases, J shed 3 bases, and the junction held 5 bases outside the gene matches. CDR3 length: 14 amino acids. CDR3 in amino acids: CASSAGQAYTEAFF. The CDR3 coding sequence is TGTGCCAGCAGCGCCGGACAGGCTTACACTGAAGCTTTCTTT. Drawing the rest from reference TRBV9 and TRBJ1-1, the complete variable domain is DSGVTQTPKHLITATGQRVTLRCSPRSGDLSVYWYQQSLDQGLQFLIQYYNGEERAKGNILERFSAQQFPDLHSELNLSSLELGDSALYFCASSAGQAYTEAFFGQGTRLTVV.

The gene calls are TRBV27 and TRBJ2-5; weak D call: TRBD2 (5 bases). Germline V lookup: CDR1 MNHEY, CDR2 SMNVEV (reference sequence). This CDR3 has 14 residues. V was cut by 3 bases and J by 1 base, with 9 bases left in between. Here the CDR3 DNA reads TGTGCCAGCAGTTTCGCGAGGGCCCAAGAGACCCAGTACTTC. This gives the protein CASSFARAQETQYF.

This chain connects TRBV11-2 to TRBJ1-2; 8 bases match TRBD1. The CDR3 length is 16 residues. Unmatched junction bases numbered 9, after V lost 3 bases and J lost 3 bases. Germline-derived CDR1 and CDR2 are SGHAT and FQNNGV. This chain's CDR3 is CASSLGQVIGYYGYTF. The CDR3 DNA sequence: TGTGCCAGCAGCTTGGGACAGGTCATTGGATACTATGGCTACACCTTC.

This chain links TRBV19 with TRBJ2-5, with TRBD1 as a possible D gene (5 bases). V lost 4 bases and J 2 bases, leaving 14 bases between the germline ends. Germline loops: CDR1 LNHDA, CDR2 SQIVND (reference sequence). The CDR3 is made up of 15 amino acids. CDR3: CASSTSGWVQETQYF. The CDR3 DNA reads TGTGCCAGTAGTACCTCAGGGTGGGTACAAGAGACCCAGTACTTC.

This chain links TRBV19 with TRBJ1-4; a possible D gene is TRBD1 (5 bases). Germline V gene sequence: CDR1 LNHDA, CDR2 SQIVND (reference sequence). Trimming removed 5 bases from V and 5 bases from J, with 21 bases in between. This CDR3 contains 17 residues. CDR3 DNA: TGTGCCAGTAGTGAAGATGGTGTGACAGCAGAAAATGAAAAACTGTTTTTT. Residues: CASSEDGVTAENEKLFF. Based on the CDR3 plus reference TRBV19 and TRBJ1-4, the full variable domain is DGGITQSPKYLFRKEGQNVTLSCEQNLNHDAMYWYRQDPGQGLRLIYYSQIVNDFQKGDIAEGYSVSREKKESFPLTVTSAQKNPTAFYLCASSEDGVTAENEKLFFGSGTQLSVL.

This chain links TRBV2 with TRBJ1-5; possible D gene TRBD1, 5 bases. Germline CDR1 and CDR2: SNHLY and FYNNEI. This CDR3 is 14 amino acids long. V lost 6 bases and J 9 bases, leaving 18 bases between the germline ends. CDR3 bases: TGTGCCAGCAGACAGGACACCGCCAAGGGGCCCCAGCATTTT. Its protein product is CASRQDTAKGPQHF. Using reference TRBV2 and TRBJ1-5 for the parts outside the CDR3, the full variable domain is EPEVTQTPSHQVTQMGQEVILRCVPISNHLYFYWYRQILGQKVEFLVSFYNNEISEKSEIFDDQFSVERPDGSNFTLKIRSTKLEDSAMYFCASRQDTAKGPQHFGDGTRLSIL.